There are a few counts of the clone carrying this TCR beta chain. Its target is not known. This sample was taken from a study of cytomegalovirus exposure and HLA in healthy donors. It was with 60 Vbeta and 13 Jbeta primers that the PCR ran. This table comes from immunoSEQ multiplex PCR, and its TCRdb copy is limited to in-frame clones, with some not included. The sample consists of around 150,000 clones, approximately 85% of them appearing once. Study outcomes and limitations: Per a prior analysis, the majority of TCR beta V segments were productive roughly 90% or roughly 30% of the time. The authors later linked a missense DCLRE1C variant to TCR beta V- and J-gene trimming. It was only CMV serostatus that was available as immune exposure information. Later, an analysis showed that TCR beta chains associated with HLA were more clonally expanded than others that were equally common.

This CDR3 has 15 amino acids. Per germline, CDR1 SGHRS and CDR2 YFSETQ. The J segment lost 5 bases and the V segment lost 4 bases, leaving 9 bases of the junction unmatched. The TCR was taken from a man aged 18-30 years in good health and CMV-seropositive. This chain connects TRBV5-1 to TRBJ1-3; 7 bases agree with TRBD1. Sequenced input: PBMCs. CDR3 in amino acids: CASSETGEYRNTIYF. The CDR3 DNA reads TGCGCCAGCAGCGAAACAGGGGAGTATCGAAACACCATATATTTT.